This TCR beta chain was captured by sequencing in a study of T cells in localized non-small cell lung cancer. V was cut by 5 bases and J by 4 bases, with 12 bases left in between. CDR3 size: 15 residues. Germline values: CDR1 SGHTA, CDR2 FQGTGA. The data were produced by immunoSEQ multiplex PCR, yet TCRdb's version contains in-frame clones alone and is incomplete. Seen here are roughly 48,000 clones, around 77% observed once, and the top ten hold roughly a sixth. Sequenced here: peripheral blood, sampled before any cancer treatment. This TCR derives from a man between 40 and 75 years old with stage I squamous cell lung carcinoma. J is TRBJ2-6 and V is TRBV7-3; D is possibly TRBD1 (6 bases). The CDR3, as DNA: TGTGCCAGCAGCCAAGGGGGAACCGGGGCCAACGTCCTGACTTTC. This gives the protein CASSQGGTGANVLTF. Combining the CDR3 with reference TRBV7-3 and TRBJ2-6 gives the whole variable domain GAGVSQTPSNKVTEKGKYVELRCDPISGHTALYWYRQSLGQGPEFLIYFQGTGAADDSGLPNDRFFAVRPEGSVSTLKIQRTERGDSAVYLCASSQGGTGANVLTFGAGSRLTVL.